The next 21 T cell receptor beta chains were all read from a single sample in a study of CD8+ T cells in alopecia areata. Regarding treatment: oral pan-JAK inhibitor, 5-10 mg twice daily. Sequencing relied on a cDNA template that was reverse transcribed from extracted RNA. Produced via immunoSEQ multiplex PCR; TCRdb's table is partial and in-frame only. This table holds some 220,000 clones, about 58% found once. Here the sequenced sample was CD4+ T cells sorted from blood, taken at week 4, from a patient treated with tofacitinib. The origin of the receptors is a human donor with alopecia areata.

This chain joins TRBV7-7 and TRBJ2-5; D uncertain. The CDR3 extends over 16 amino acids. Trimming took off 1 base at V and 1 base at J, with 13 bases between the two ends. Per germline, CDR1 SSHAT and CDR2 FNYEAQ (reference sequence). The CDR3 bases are TGTGCCAGCAGCTTAGGCTCCCTGGGCCGCCAAGAGACCCAGTACTTC. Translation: CASSLGSLGRQETQYF.

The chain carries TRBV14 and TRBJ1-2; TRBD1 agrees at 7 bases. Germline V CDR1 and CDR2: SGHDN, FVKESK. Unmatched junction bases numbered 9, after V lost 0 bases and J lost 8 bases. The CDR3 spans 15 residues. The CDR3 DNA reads TGTGCCAGCAGCCAAGATGGCCGGACAGGCCTCGGCTACACCTTC. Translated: CASSQDGRTGLGYTF.

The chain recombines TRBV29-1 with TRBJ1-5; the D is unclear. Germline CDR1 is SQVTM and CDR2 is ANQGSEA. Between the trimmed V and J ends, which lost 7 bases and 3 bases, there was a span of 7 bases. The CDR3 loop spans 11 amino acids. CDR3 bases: TGCAGCGCCGGGGACAATCAGCCCCAGCATTTT. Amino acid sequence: CSAGDNQPQHF.

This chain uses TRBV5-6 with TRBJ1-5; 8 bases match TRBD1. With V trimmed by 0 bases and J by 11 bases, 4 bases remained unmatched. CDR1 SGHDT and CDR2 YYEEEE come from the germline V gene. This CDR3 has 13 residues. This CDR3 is CASSLAGGATQHF. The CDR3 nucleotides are TGTGCCAGCAGCTTGGCAGGGGGCGCCACCCAGCATTTT.

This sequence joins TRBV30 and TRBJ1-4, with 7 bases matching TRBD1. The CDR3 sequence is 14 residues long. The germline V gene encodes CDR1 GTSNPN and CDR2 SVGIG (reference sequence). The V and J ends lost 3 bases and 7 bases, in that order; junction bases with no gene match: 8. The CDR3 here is CAWRKPYRGEKLFF. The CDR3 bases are TGTGCCTGGAGGAAGCCCTACAGGGGTGAAAAACTGTTTTTT.

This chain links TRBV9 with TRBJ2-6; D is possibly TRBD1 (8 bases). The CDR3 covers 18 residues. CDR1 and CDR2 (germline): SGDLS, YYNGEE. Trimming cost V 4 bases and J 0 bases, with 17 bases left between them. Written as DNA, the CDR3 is TGTGCCAGCAGCCCGAGCGGGACAGGATTCTCTGGGGCCAACGTCCTGACTTTC. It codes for CASSPSGTGFSGANVLTF.

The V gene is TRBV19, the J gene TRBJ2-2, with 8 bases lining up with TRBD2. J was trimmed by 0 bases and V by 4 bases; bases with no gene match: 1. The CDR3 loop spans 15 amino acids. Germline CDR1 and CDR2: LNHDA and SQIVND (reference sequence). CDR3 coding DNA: TGTGCCAGTAGTAATAGCGGGACGAACACCGGGGAGCTGTTTTTT. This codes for CASSNSGTNTGELFF.

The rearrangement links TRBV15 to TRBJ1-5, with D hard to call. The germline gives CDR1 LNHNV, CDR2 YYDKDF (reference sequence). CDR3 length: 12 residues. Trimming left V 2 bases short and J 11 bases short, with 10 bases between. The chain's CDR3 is CATSRPAGAQHF. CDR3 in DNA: TGTGCCACCAGCAGACCGGCAGGTGCCCAGCATTTT.

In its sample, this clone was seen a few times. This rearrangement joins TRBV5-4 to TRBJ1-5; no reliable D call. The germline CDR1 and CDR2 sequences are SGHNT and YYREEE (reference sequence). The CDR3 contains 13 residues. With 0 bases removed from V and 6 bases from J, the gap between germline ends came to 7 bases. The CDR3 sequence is CASSLDRGQPQHF. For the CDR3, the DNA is TGTGCCAGCAGCTTGGACCGGGGTCAGCCCCAGCATTTT. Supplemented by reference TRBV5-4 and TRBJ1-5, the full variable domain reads ETGVTQSPTHLIKTRGQQVTLRCSSQSGHNTVSWYQQALGQGPQFIFQYYREEENGRGNFPPRFSGLQFPNYSSELNVNALELDDSALYLCASSLDRGQPQHFGDGTRLSIL.

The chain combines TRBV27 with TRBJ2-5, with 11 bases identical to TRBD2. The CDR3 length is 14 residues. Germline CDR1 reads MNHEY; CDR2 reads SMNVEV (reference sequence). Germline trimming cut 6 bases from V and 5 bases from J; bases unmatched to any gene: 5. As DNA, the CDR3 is TGTGCCAGCAGACTAGCGGGGGCCGGGGAGACCCAGTACTTC. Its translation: CASRLAGAGETQYF.

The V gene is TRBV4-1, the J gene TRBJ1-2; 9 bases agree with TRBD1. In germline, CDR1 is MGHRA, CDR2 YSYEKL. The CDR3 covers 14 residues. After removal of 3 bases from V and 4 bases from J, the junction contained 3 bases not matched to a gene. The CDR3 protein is CASSHRDRAYGYTF. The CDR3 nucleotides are TGCGCCAGCAGCCACCGGGACAGGGCCTATGGCTACACCTTC.

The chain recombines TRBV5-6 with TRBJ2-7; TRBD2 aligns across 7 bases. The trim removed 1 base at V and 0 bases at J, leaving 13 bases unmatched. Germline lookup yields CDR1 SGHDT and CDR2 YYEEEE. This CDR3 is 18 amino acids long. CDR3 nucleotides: TGTGCCAGCAGCTTGTTGAGACCCAGCGGGGCATCCTCCTACGAGCAGTACTTC. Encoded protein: CASSLLRPSGASSYEQYF.

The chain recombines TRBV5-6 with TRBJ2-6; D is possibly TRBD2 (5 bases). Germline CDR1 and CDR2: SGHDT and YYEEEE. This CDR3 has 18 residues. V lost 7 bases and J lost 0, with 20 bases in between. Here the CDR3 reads CASGGTLHKVSGANVLTF. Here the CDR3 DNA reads TGTGCCAGCGGAGGCACCCTGCATAAGGTCTCTGGGGCCAACGTCCTGACTTTC.

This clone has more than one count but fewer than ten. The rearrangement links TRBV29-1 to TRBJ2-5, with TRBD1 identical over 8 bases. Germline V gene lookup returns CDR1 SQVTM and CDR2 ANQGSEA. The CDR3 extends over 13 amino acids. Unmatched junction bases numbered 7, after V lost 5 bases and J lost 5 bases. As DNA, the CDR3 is TGCAGCGTTCTGGACAGGGTAAAGGAGACCCAGTACTTC. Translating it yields CSVLDRVKETQYF.

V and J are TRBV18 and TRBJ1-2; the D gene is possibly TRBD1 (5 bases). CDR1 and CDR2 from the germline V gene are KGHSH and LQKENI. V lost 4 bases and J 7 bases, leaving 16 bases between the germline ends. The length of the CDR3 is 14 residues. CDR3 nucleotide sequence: TGTGCCAGCTCACGGGAGACAGAGCCCTTTGGCTACACCTTC. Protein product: CASSRETEPFGYTF.

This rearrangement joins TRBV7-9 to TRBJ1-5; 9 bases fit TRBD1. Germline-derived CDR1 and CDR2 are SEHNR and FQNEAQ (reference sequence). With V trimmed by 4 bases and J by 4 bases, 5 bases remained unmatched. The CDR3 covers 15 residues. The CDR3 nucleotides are TGTGCCAGCAGCTCCTGGACAGGGGATAATCAGCCCCAGCATTTT. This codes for CASSSWTGDNQPQHF.

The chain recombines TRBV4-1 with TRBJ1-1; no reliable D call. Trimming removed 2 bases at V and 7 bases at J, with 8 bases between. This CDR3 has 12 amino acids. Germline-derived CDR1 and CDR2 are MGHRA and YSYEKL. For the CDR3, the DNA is TGCGCCAGCAGCCAAATCATCGGTGAAGCTTTCTTT. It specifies CASSQIIGEAFF.

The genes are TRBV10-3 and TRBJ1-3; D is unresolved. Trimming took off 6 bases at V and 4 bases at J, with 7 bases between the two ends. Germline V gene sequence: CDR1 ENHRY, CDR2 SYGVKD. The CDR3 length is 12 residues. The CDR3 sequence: CAISLQGNTIYF. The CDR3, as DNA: TGTGCCATCAGCCTACAAGGAAACACCATATATTTT.

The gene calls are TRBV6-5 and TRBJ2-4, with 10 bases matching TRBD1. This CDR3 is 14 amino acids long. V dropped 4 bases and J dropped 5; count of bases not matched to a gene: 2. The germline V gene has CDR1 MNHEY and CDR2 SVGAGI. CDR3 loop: CASSLTGGENIQYF. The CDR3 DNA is TGTGCCAGCAGTTTGACAGGGGGCGAAAACATTCAGTACTTC.

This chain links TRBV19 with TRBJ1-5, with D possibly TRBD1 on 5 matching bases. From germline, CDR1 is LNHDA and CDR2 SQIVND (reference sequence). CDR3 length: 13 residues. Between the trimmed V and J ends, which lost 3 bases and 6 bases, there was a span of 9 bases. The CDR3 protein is CASSMGRVQPQHF. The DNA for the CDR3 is TGTGCCAGTAGTATGGGCAGGGTTCAGCCCCAGCATTTT.

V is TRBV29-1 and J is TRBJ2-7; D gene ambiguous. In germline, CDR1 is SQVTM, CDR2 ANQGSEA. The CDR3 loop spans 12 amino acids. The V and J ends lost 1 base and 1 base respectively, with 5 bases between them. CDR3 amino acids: CSVEADSYEQYF. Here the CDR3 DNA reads TGCAGCGTTGAAGCGGATTCCTACGAGCAGTACTTC.